The 25 T cell receptor beta chains given below trace back to one sample, sequenced in a study of cytomegalovirus exposure and HLA in healthy donors. Clones were sequenced by immunoSEQ multiplex PCR, and TCRdb holds only the in-frame ones, with some missing. The repertoire includes about 240,000 clones, just under 90% of them detected once, and around 2.6% sits in the top ten. Sequencing was carried out using PBMCs. These receptors all stem from a man younger than 35 in good health and CMV-seronegative.

V usage is TRBV28 and J usage is TRBJ2-1, with D perhaps matching TRBD2 (6 bases). Germline lookup yields CDR1 MDHEN and CDR2 SYDVKM. Trimming pared 10 bases from V and 0 bases from J, leaving 13 bases between. The CDR3 is 14 residues long. The CDR3 bases are TGTGCCATCGAGGACGGGAGCTCCTACAATGAGCAGTTCTTC. Its protein product is CAIEDGSSYNEQFF.

This clone has only a few counts. The chain is built from TRBV6-5 and TRBJ2-7, with D tentatively TRBD1 (5 bases). With 2 bases removed from V and 5 bases from J, the gap between germline ends came to 13 bases. Per germline, CDR1 MNHEY and CDR2 SVGAGI. CDR3 length: 14 residues. The CDR3 loop reads CASSYGQGADEQYF. The CDR3 nucleotides read TGTGCCAGCAGTTACGGGCAGGGTGCCGACGAGCAGTACTTC.

The chain joins TRBV5-4 to TRBJ2-7; D call uncertain. Germline CDR1 and CDR2: SGHNT and YYREEE (reference sequence). CDR3 length: 13 amino acids. V shed 0 bases and J shed 6 bases, with 10 bases lying between them. Here the CDR3 DNA reads TGTGCCAGCAGCTTGGCGGGTGATCGCGAGCAGTACTTC. Protein product: CASSLAGDREQYF.

The chain is built from TRBV4-3 and TRBJ1-3, with a weak D call TRBD1 (5 bases). Trimming removed 0 bases at V and 3 bases at J, with 15 bases between. This CDR3 contains 17 residues. The germline gives CDR1 LGHNA, CDR2 YSLEER. CDR3 DNA sequence: TGCGCCAGCAGCCAAGAGGGGAAAGGGGCGCGTGGAAACACCATATATTTT. Translated, it gives CASSQEGKGARGNTIYF.

The rearrangement uses TRBV18 and TRBJ1-3; 9 nucleotides match TRBD1. V shed 3 bases, J shed 4 bases, and the junction held 10 bases outside the gene matches. Germline CDR1 is KGHSH and CDR2 is LQKENI. The CDR3 sequence is 17 residues long. For the CDR3, the DNA is TGTGCCAGCTCACCGTCTTCTGGGACAGGGATAGGAAACACCATATATTTT. Its translation: CASSPSSGTGIGNTIYF.

The rearrangement joins TRBV4-3 to TRBJ2-7, with a possible D match to TRBD2 (6 bases). Germline-derived CDR1 and CDR2 are LGHNA and YSLEER. The V gene lost 0 bases and the J gene lost 5 bases, with 11 bases spanning the gap. The CDR3 extends over 14 amino acids. The CDR3 nucleotides read TGCGCCAGCAGCCAAGATCCGGGGGACGACGAGCAGTACTTC. Translated: CASSQDPGDDEQYF.

The V gene is TRBV5-8, the J gene TRBJ2-2, with D perhaps TRBD2 (5 bases). V was shortened by 0 bases and J by 6 bases, with 9 bases between the two germline ends. Looked up from germline, CDR1 is SGHTS and CDR2 is YDEGEE. CDR3 size: 14 residues. The DNA for the CDR3 is TGTGCCAGCAGCTTGGTAGCCGGGGCCGGGGAGCTGTTTTTT. This translates into CASSLVAGAGELFF.

This clone was detected only once. The chain uses TRBV6-1 and TRBJ1-1; D is unresolved. CDR1 MNHNS and CDR2 SASEGT come from the germline V gene. V gave up 7 bases and J gave up 1 base, with 10 bases separating them. The CDR3 contains 13 residues. Written as DNA, the CDR3 is TGTGCCAGCAATAGAGACTGGAACACTGAAGCTTTCTTT. This sequence encodes CASNRDWNTEAFF.

The chain uses TRBV6-5 and TRBJ2-3, with 8 positions matching TRBD2. This CDR3 has 13 amino acids. The V gene's germline CDR1 is MNHEY and CDR2 SVGAGI. J was trimmed by 6 bases and V by 10 bases; bases with no gene match: 9. The CDR3 bases are TGTGCCACGGGACTAGTGAACATGGATACGCAGTATTTT. It specifies CATGLVNMDTQYF.

This sequence joins TRBV6-5 and TRBJ1-5; a possible D gene is TRBD1 (5 bases). Germline lookup yields CDR1 MNHEY and CDR2 SVGAGI. The CDR3 is 13 residues long. The ends were cut back, 11 bases at V and 4 bases at J, with 15 bases in the middle. The CDR3 loop is CAVQGAPNQPQHF. The CDR3 DNA is TGTGCCGTTCAAGGGGCGCCTAATCAGCCCCAGCATTTT.

V gene TRBV4-1 combines with J gene TRBJ2-1; 8 bases match TRBD2. Germline assignment: CDR1 MGHRA and CDR2 YSYEKL. The J segment lost 2 bases and the V segment lost 0 bases, leaving 6 bases of the junction unmatched. CDR3 length equals 17 residues. The DNA for the CDR3 is TGCGCCAGCAGCCAAGATCAGGCAGCGGGAGCCTACAATGAGCAGTTCTTC. It yields the protein CASSQDQAAGAYNEQFF.

This chain joins TRBV4-1 and TRBJ1-6; D is uncertain. CDR1 is MGHRA, CDR2 YSYEKL, per germline. The CDR3 runs to 16 residues. Trimming cost V 0 bases and J 7 bases, with 13 bases left between them. CDR3 amino acids: CASSQEEGQNNSPLHF. The CDR3 nucleotides are TGCGCCAGCAGCCAAGAAGAGGGCCAGAACAATTCACCCCTCCACTTT.

The chain is built from TRBV19 and TRBJ2-7, with D possibly being TRBD2 (5 bases). CDR1 is LNHDA and CDR2 is SQIVND in the germline V gene (reference sequence). Trimming removed 1 base at V and 3 bases at J, with 10 bases between. This CDR3 contains 14 residues. The CDR3, as DNA: TGTGCCAGTAGTATAGGAGACTACAACTACGAGCAGTACTTC. This codes for CASSIGDYNYEQYF.

The gene calls are TRBV7-9 and TRBJ1-6; TRBD1 matches 7 bases. The CDR3 is 13 residues long. The germline CDR1 and CDR2 sequences are SEHNR and FQNEAQ (reference sequence). V shed 5 bases and J 13 bases; nucleotides not matched to a gene: 8. DNA for the CDR3: TGTGCCAGCAGCCCGACAGGGAGCGGTCCCCTCCACTTT. Protein: CASSPTGSGPLHF.

This clone was recorded only once. The genes are TRBV27 and TRBJ2-7, with a tentative D call TRBD1 (6 bases). The V gene lost 5 bases and the J gene lost 3 bases, with 32 bases spanning the gap. Per the germline V gene, CDR1 is MNHEY and CDR2 is SMNVEV (reference sequence). This CDR3 has 20 amino acids. The CDR3 loop reads CASSPSTGTYTISPLYEQYF. The CDR3 nucleotides are TGTGCCAGCAGTCCGTCTACCGGGACATACACTATAAGCCCTCTCTACGAGCAGTACTTC.

The chain links TRBV9 to TRBJ1-2; D possibly corresponds to TRBD1 (6 bases). The CDR3 consists of 15 residues. Per germline, CDR1 SGDLS and CDR2 YYNGEE. V lost 0 bases, J lost 4 bases, and 13 bases lay in between. CDR3: CASSVVGEGVYGYTF. In nucleotides, the CDR3 is TGTGCCAGCAGCGTAGTAGGGGAGGGGGTCTATGGCTACACCTTC.

This clone was found a few times. The rearrangement links TRBV28 to TRBJ2-7; TRBD1 aligns across 9 bases. The CDR3 has 15 residues. Per the germline V gene, CDR1 is MDHEN and CDR2 is SYDVKM. J gave up 2 bases and V 4 bases, and 6 bases lay outside the gene matches. The CDR3 region is CASSSLGTGTYEQYF. The CDR3 DNA follows: TGTGCCAGCAGTTCCCTCGGGACAGGGACCTACGAGCAGTACTTC.

The V gene is TRBV4-3, the J gene TRBJ2-4; no clear D gene. This CDR3 has 13 residues. V lost 0 bases to trimming and J lost 6 bases, with 6 bases between them. Germline CDR1 and CDR2: LGHNA and YSLEER. CDR3 protein: CASSQDTVNIQYF. For the CDR3, the DNA is TGCGCCAGCAGCCAAGACACGGTAAACATTCAGTACTTC.

This chain uses TRBV7-8 with TRBJ2-1, with D perhaps TRBD1 (6 bases). Germline CDR1 is SGHVS and CDR2 is FQNEAQ. This CDR3 spans 14 amino acids. V lost 2 bases to trimming and J lost 6 bases, with 11 bases between them. CDR3 nucleotide sequence: TGTGCCAGCAGCTTATTCAGGGGCGGCAATGAGCAGTTCTTC. Translated, it gives CASSLFRGGNEQFF.

Only a few counts were recorded for this clone. This chain links TRBV27 with TRBJ1-6; D is perhaps TRBD1 (5 bases). V lost 8 bases and J 6 bases, leaving 17 bases between the germline ends. This CDR3 region has 15 residues. Germline CDR1 MNHEY, CDR2 SMNVEV (reference sequence). The CDR3 DNA reads TGTGCCAGCGGTTGGACAACCGTTCTTAATTCACCCCTCCACTTT. Its protein is CASGWTTVLNSPLHF.

CDR3 in DNA: TGTGCCAGCAGCTTGTGGTCAGGGGACTACGAGCAGTACTTC. Protein sequence: CASSLWSGDYEQYF. The rearrangement joins TRBV5-4 to TRBJ2-7; D might be TRBD1 (6 bases). There are 14 residues in the CDR3. V lost 1 base, J lost 3 bases, and 11 bases lay in between. Germline lookup yields CDR1 SGHNT and CDR2 YYREEE (reference sequence).

V gene TRBV6-6 combines with J gene TRBJ2-5, with D hard to call. The CDR3 is 11 residues long. The V end lost 6 bases, the J end lost 4 bases, and 6 bases lay between the germline ends. Per the germline V gene, CDR1 is MNHNY and CDR2 is SVGAGI (reference sequence). The chain's CDR3 is CASSPRETQYF. The CDR3 nucleotides read TGTGCCAGCAGCCCTAGAGAGACCCAGTACTTC.

The chain employs TRBV28 and TRBJ2-1; 9 nucleotides align to TRBD1. Germline V gives CDR1 MDHEN, CDR2 SYDVKM. The CDR3 loop spans 16 amino acids. V shed 5 bases and J 4 bases; nucleotides not matched to a gene: 9. DNA for the CDR3: TGTGCCAGCAGTATTCCGGGACAGGGCGGGTACAATGAGCAGTTCTTC. It specifies CASSIPGQGGYNEQFF.

The J gene is TRBJ2-7, the V gene TRBV11-2; 16 positions match TRBD2. Germline V gene lookup returns CDR1 SGHAT and CDR2 FQNNGV. The CDR3 has 16 amino acids. The trim removed 7 bases at V and 2 bases at J, leaving 5 bases unmatched. The CDR3 loop is CASIAGTSGRAYEQYF. The CDR3 nucleotides read TGTGCCAGCATCGCCGGGACTAGCGGGAGGGCCTACGAGCAGTACTTC. The full variable domain, rest sourced from reference TRBV11-2 and TRBJ2-7, is EAGVAQSPRYKIIEKRQSVAFWCNPISGHATLYWYQQILGQGPKLLIQFQNNGVVDDSQLPKDRFSAERLKGVDSTLKIQPAKLEDSAVYLCASIAGTSGRAYEQYFGPGTRLTVT.

In DNA, the CDR3 is TGTGCCAGCAGTCAGAGAGCGGGAGGGTTGACGGGGGAGCTGTTTTTT. This gives the protein CASSQRAGGLTGELFF. The genes are TRBV2 and TRBJ2-2, with 10 bases that match TRBD2. Trimming took 5 bases from V and 8 from J; bases not matched to a gene: 11. CDR1 is SNHLY and CDR2 is FYNNEI in the germline V gene. The CDR3 covers 16 residues.